Below are 9 T cell receptor beta chains sequenced from a single sample in a study of T cells in Graves' hyperthyroidism and ophthalmopathy. TCR beta CDR3 sequences were amplified from RNA transcripts. With the HTBI primer set, the TCR CDR3 went through a first round of RT-PCR. One entry per CDR3 protein results from TCRdb running MiXCR on the multiplex PCR reads. The table has a few hundred thousand distinct CDR3 sequences, about 16% seen once. Specimen: blood. The receptors stem from a woman aged 55-69 years with Graves' ophthalmopathy.

This clonotype was detected many times. The rearrangement links TRBV7-9 to TRBJ2-5, with D unclear. The germline V gene has CDR1 SEHNR and CDR2 FQNEAQ (reference sequence). V lost 5 bases to trimming and J lost 0 bases, with 13 bases between them. This CDR3 comprises 15 residues. For the CDR3, the DNA is TGTGCCAGCAGCAGTGACTCCGTGTACCAAGAGACCCAGTACTTC. Translation: CASSSDSVYQETQYF.

In its sample, this clonotype was seen a few times. The J gene is TRBJ2-7, the V gene TRBV18; TRBD1 matches at 10 bases. J was trimmed by 2 bases and V by 5 bases; bases with no gene match: 3. CDR1 is KGHSH, CDR2 LQKENI, per germline. This CDR3 region has 14 residues. For the CDR3, the DNA is TGTGCCAGCTCATCGACAGGGGGCCCCTACGAGCAGTACTTC. Translated: CASSSTGGPYEQYF.

This clonotype was detected many times. V is TRBV28 and J is TRBJ2-4; TRBD2 matches at 8 bases. In germline, CDR1 is MDHEN, CDR2 SYDVKM. The J segment lost 2 bases and the V segment lost 8 bases, leaving 8 bases of the junction unmatched. This CDR3 is built from 15 residues. Here the CDR3 reads CASRRAGVTKNIQYF. The CDR3 coding sequence is TGTGCCAGCCGTCGAGCGGGAGTTACCAAAAACATTCAGTACTTC.

In its sample, this clonotype was seen many times. The chain employs TRBV28 and TRBJ2-3, with 10 bases aligning to TRBD1. The CDR3 consists of 19 residues. The V segment lost 8 bases and the J segment 0 bases; nucleotides outside the gene matches: 17. Germline-derived CDR1 and CDR2 are MDHEN and SYDVKM. CDR3 DNA sequence: TGTGCCAGCGCAAACCGTCGGGACAGGGGCTCTCCTAGCACAGATACGCAGTATTTT. Residues: CASANRRDRGSPSTDTQYF.

This clonotype appeared many times. The gene calls are TRBV11-2 and TRBJ2-7, with D perhaps TRBD2 (6 bases). V lost 7 bases to trimming and J lost 5 bases, with 21 bases between them. The germline V gene has CDR1 SGHAT and CDR2 FQNNGV. The CDR3 is 15 amino acids. The CDR3 protein is CASTLRGLGRDEQYF. CDR3 bases: TGTGCCAGCACACTCCGGGGACTGGGGCGAGACGAGCAGTACTTC.

This clonotype was seen a few times. This chain uses TRBV29-1 with TRBJ2-7, with D uncertain. V was cut by 0 bases and J by 6 bases, with 6 bases left in between. This CDR3 is built from 11 residues. CDR1 SQVTM and CDR2 ANQGSEA come from the germline V gene. The CDR3: CSVEEDFEQYF. CDR3 coding DNA: TGCAGCGTTGAAGAGGATTTCGAGCAGTACTTC.

Details on this clonotype: This sequence may be a read error, since a much larger clone differs from it by one base. Since the CDR3 does not end with the conserved phenylalanine or tryptophan, this likely comes from a read error. The chain uses TRBV6-1 and TRBJ2-7; D not resolved. The CDR3 runs 10 residues. V was trimmed by 6 bases and J by 4 bases, leaving 4 bases between them. CDR1 is MNHNS and CDR2 is SASEGT in the germline V gene. The CDR3 region is CASREYEQYI. The DNA for the CDR3 is TGTGCCAGCAGGGAGTACGAGCAGTACATC.

This clonotype was picked up many times. CDR3 DNA sequence: TGCAGTGCTAGAGATGAGCTAGCGGGAGAGTGGGAGACCCAGTACTTC. It yields the protein CSARDELAGEWETQYF. The chain has TRBV20-1 and TRBJ2-5; 10 bases map to TRBD2. This CDR3 is built from 16 residues. With V trimmed by 0 bases and J by 5 bases, 9 bases remained unmatched. CDR1 is DFQATT, CDR2 SNEGSKA, per germline (reference sequence).

This clonotype has ten or more counts. This chain connects TRBV20-1 to TRBJ2-1; D perhaps matches TRBD1 (6 bases). Looked up from germline, CDR1 is DFQATT and CDR2 is SNEGSKA (reference sequence). V lost 6 bases and J lost 4, with 22 bases in between. There are 16 residues in the CDR3. The CDR3 DNA reads TGCAGTGCCCCGAACCGGCAGGGGCGCGCTTACAATGAGCAGTTCTTC. Amino acids: CSAPNRQGRAYNEQFF.